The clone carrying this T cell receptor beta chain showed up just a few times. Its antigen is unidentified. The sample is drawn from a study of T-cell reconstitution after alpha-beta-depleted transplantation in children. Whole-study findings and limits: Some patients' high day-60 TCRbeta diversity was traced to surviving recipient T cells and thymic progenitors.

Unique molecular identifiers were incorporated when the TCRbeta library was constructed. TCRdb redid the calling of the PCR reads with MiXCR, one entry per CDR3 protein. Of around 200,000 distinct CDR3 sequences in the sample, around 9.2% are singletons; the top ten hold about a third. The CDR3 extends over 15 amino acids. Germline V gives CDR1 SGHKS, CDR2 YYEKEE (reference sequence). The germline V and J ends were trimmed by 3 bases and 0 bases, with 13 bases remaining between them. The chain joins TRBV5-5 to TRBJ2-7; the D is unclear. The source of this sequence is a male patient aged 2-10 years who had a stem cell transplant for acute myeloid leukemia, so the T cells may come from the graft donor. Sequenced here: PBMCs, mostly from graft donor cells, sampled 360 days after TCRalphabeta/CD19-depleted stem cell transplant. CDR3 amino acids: CASSYPRKGSYEQYF. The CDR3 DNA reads TGTGCCAGCAGCTACCCTCGAAAGGGCTCCTACGAGCAGTACTTC.